This TCR beta chain was sequenced during a study of regulatory T cells in long-lasting Graves disease. Study as a whole: It was over 5 years of antithyroid drugs, with positive TSH receptor antibodies, that meant persistent Graves' disease.

Through Arm-PCR of CDR3 regions and iRepertoire HTBI primers, TCR beta libraries were built. TCRdb re-called the multiplex PCR reads with MiXCR, one entry per CDR3 protein. The table has over 250,000 distinct CDR3 sequences, around a fifth seen once. Trimming removed 4 bases at V and 4 bases at J, with 12 bases between. The CDR3 is made up of 14 amino acids. Germline values: CDR1 LNHDA, CDR2 SQIVND (reference sequence). Time point meaning: persistent/refractory GD, antithyroid drugs over 5 years with positive TRAb. The TCR library was prepared using RNA isolated from PBMCs. Graves' disease diagnosis followed American Thyroid Association guidelines. Study-level findings and limits: Under persistent disease, TRBV28, TRBJ1-2 and TRBJ2-5 were used preferentially.

On this clonotype: Antigen specificity is unknown.

This sample comprised peripheral blood mononuclear cells (PBMCs), obtained when the disease was refractory, from a patient treated with antithyroid drugs. The chain recombines TRBV19 with TRBJ2-3; no clear D. This TCR was sampled from a female donor with Graves disease. This CDR3 reads CASSTTSSPDTQYF. In DNA, the CDR3 is TGTGCCAGTAGTACGACTTCTTCCCCAGATACGCAGTATTTT.